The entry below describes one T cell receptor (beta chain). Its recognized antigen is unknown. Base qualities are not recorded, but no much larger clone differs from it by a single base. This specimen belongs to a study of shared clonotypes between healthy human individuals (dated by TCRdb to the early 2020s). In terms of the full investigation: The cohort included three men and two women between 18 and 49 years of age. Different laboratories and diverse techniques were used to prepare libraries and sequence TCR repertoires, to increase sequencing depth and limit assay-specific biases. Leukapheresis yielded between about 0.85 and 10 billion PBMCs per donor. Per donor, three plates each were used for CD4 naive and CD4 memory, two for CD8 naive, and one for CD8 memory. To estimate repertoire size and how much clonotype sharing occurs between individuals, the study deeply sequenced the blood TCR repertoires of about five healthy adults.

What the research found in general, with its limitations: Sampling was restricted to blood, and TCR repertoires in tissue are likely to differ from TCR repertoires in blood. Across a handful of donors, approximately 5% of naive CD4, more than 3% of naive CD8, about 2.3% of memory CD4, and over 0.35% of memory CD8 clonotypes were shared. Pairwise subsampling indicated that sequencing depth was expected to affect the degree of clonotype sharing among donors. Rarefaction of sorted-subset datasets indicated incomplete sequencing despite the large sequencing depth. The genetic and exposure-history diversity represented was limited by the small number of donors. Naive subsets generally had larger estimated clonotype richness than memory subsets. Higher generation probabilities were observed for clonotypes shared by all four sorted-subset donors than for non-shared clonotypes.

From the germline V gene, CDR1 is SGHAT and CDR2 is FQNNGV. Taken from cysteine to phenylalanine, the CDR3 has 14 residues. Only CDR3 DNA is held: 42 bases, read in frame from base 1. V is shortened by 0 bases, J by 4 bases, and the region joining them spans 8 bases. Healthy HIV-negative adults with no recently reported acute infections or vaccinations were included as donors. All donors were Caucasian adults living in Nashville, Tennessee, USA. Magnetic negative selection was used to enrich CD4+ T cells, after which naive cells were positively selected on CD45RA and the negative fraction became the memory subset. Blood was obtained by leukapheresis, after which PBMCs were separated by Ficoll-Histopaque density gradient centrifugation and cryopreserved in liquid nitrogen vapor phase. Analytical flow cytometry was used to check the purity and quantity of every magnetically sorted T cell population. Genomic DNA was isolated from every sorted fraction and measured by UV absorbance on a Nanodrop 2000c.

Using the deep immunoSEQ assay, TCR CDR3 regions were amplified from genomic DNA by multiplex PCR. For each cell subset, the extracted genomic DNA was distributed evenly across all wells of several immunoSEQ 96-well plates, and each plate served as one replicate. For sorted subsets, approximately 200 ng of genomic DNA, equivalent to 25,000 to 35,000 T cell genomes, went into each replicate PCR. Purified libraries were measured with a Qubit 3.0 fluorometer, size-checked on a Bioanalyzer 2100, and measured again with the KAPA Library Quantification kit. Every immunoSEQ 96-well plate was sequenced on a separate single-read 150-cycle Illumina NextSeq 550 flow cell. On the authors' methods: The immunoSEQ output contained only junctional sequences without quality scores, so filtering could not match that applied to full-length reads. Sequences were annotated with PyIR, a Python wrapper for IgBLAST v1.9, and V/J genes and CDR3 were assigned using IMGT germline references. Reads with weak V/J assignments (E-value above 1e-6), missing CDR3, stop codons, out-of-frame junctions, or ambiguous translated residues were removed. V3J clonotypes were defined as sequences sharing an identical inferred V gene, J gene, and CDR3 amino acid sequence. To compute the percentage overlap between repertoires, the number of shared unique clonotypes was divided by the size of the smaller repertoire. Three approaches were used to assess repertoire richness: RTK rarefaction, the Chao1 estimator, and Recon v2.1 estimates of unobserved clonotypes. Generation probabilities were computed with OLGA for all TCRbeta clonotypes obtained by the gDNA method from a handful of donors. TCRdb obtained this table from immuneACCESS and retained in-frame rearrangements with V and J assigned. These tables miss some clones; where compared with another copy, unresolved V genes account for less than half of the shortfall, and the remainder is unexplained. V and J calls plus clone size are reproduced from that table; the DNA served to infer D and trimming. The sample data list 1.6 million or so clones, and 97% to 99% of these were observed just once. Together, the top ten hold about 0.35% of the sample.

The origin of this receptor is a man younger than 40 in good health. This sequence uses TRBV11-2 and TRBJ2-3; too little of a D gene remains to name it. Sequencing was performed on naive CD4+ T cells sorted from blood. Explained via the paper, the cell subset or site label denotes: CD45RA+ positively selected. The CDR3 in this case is CASSLESMADTQYF. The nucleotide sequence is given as TGTGCCAGCAGCTTAGAGTCCATGGCAGATACGCAGTATTTT. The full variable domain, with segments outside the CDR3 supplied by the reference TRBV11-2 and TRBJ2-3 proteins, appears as EAGVAQSPRYKIIEKRQSVAFWCNPISGHATLYWYQQILGQGPKLLIQFQNNGVVDDSQLPKDRFSAERLKGVDSTLKIQPAKLEDSAVYLCASSLESMADTQYFGPGTRLTVL.